The 30 T cell receptor beta chains below all came from one sample that was sequenced in a study of cytomegalovirus exposure and HLA in healthy donors. The PCR contained 60 Vbeta and 13 Jbeta primers. Libraries were prepared by immunoSEQ multiplex PCR; TCRdb keeps only in-frame clonotypes and omits some of them. Of some 180,000 clones in the sample, around three quarters are singletons; the top ten hold 12% to 15%. The sequenced material came from PBMCs. These receptors all come from a woman younger than 45 in good health and CMV-seropositive.

This chain links TRBV12-5 with TRBJ2-1; 11 bases fit TRBD2. The CDR3 spans 17 residues. After removal of 4 bases from V and 9 bases from J, the junction contained 14 bases not matched to a gene. The germline V gene encodes CDR1 LGHNT and CDR2 FRNRAP. The CDR3 nucleotides are TGTGCTAGTGGTTCCCTGATTACTAGCGGGAGAGATAGTGAGCAGTTCTTC. Protein product: CASGSLITSGRDSEQFF.

The chain employs TRBV6-1 and TRBJ1-1; D is ambiguous. CDR3 size: 13 residues. Germline lookup yields CDR1 MNHNS and CDR2 SASEGT. V shed 1 base and J shed 5 bases, with 8 bases lying between them. The CDR3 nucleotides are TGTGCCAGCAGTGAAGGGGAGAGGACTGAAGCTTTCTTT. It translates to CASSEGERTEAFF.

The rearrangement joins TRBV9 to TRBJ2-5; D perhaps matches TRBD1 (7 bases). This CDR3 contains 14 residues. Between the trimmed V and J ends, which lost 4 bases and 5 bases, there was a span of 15 bases. Germline V lookup: CDR1 SGDLS, CDR2 YYNGEE. The CDR3 nucleotides read TGTGCCAGCAGCCGTTTGTCAGGGGGGGAGACCCAGTACTTC. Amino acid sequence: CASSRLSGGETQYF.

In this sample, this clone turned up once. The V gene is TRBV19, the J gene TRBJ1-4; 9 bases agree with TRBD1. Germline-derived CDR1 and CDR2 are LNHDA and SQIVND (reference sequence). This CDR3 is 18 amino acids long. V lost 5 bases to trimming and J lost 2 bases; unmatched junction nucleotides: 12. CDR3 region: CASSPGQGSPSTNEKLFF. The DNA of the CDR3 is TGTGCCAGTAGTCCCGGACAGGGGAGCCCCTCCACTAATGAAAAACTGTTTTTT.

The chain carries TRBV4-3 and TRBJ2-1, with a possible D match to TRBD2 (8 bases). V dropped 3 bases and J dropped 4 bases, with 22 bases sitting between them. Germline lookup yields CDR1 LGHNA and CDR2 YSLEER. This CDR3 is 18 amino acids long. CDR3 nucleotides: TGCGCCAGCAGCCAGTGGACAGGCCGGGGGGGGGCATACAATGAGCAGTTCTTC. Translation: CASSQWTGRGGAYNEQFF.

The rearrangement joins TRBV20-1 to TRBJ1-2; the match to TRBD1 covers 7 bases. The CDR3 sequence is 11 residues long. J gave up 8 bases and V 7 bases, and 7 bases lay outside the gene matches. The germline V gene encodes CDR1 DFQATT and CDR2 SNEGSKA (reference sequence). CDR3 protein: CSVMTGMGYTF. The CDR3 bases are TGCAGTGTTATGACAGGGATGGGCTACACCTTC.

The V call is TRBV11-3, the J call TRBJ1-1; 10 nucleotides align to TRBD1. CDR3 length: 17 residues. Germline V gene data show CDR1 as SGHNT and CDR2 as YENEEA. J gave up 1 base and V 3 bases, and 8 bases lay outside the gene matches. CDR3 in DNA: TGTGCCAGCAGCTTTTCCTGGACAGGGGGGGCGAACACTGAAGCTTTCTTT. Residues: CASSFSWTGGANTEAFF.

This clone showed up just a few times. This sequence joins TRBV7-8 and TRBJ1-1; D is ambiguous. V lost 0 bases and J 6 bases, leaving 11 bases between the germline ends. Germline V lookup: CDR1 SGHVS, CDR2 FQNEAQ. The CDR3 runs 14 residues. The CDR3 loop is CASSLAWRNAEAFF. DNA for the CDR3: TGTGCCAGCAGCTTAGCGTGGAGGAATGCTGAAGCTTTCTTT.

This clone was found a few times. The rearrangement links TRBV6-5 to TRBJ2-7, with TRBD2 matching 8 bases. Trimming took 0 bases from V and 6 from J; bases not matched to a gene: 4. Germline CDR1 and CDR2: MNHEY and SVGAGI. The CDR3 has 14 amino acids. For the CDR3, the DNA is TGTGCCAGCAGTTACTCCGGGGGGGTTACCGAGCAGTACTTC. This codes for CASSYSGGVTEQYF.

The chain carries TRBV19 and TRBJ2-5; 8 nucleotides align to TRBD1. Unmatched junction bases numbered 11, after V lost 4 bases and J lost 4 bases. Germline CDR1 reads LNHDA; CDR2 reads SQIVND (reference sequence). There are 16 residues in the CDR3. The CDR3 DNA reads TGTGCCAGTAGTACATCCTCAAGGACAGGGAGAGAGACCCAGTACTTC. It yields the protein CASSTSSRTGRETQYF.

The CDR3 spells CASSYSSGGSETQYF. The CDR3 coding sequence is TGCGCCAGCAGCTACTCTAGCGGGGGGAGTGAGACCCAGTACTTC. The chain is built from TRBV5-1 and TRBJ2-5; 11 bases are shared with TRBD2. J lost 5 bases, V lost 3 bases, and 6 bases had no gene match. Germline-derived CDR1 and CDR2 are SGHRS and YFSETQ. The CDR3 spans 15 residues.

The V gene is TRBV7-9, the J gene TRBJ2-7, with 9 bases identical to TRBD1. The CDR3 contains 15 residues. V was pared by 5 bases and J by 7 bases, with 12 bases of the junction left unmatched. The V gene's germline CDR1 is SEHNR and CDR2 FQNEAQ (reference sequence). In DNA form, the CDR3 reads TGTGCCAGCAGCGCCTGGACAGGGGCGTCTGGGGAGCAGTACTTC. Translated: CASSAWTGASGEQYF.

V is TRBV7-9 and J is TRBJ2-7, with TRBD2 identical over 8 bases. Germline CDR1 and CDR2: SEHNR and FQNEAQ (reference sequence). J gave up 1 base and V 2 bases, and 10 bases lay outside the gene matches. The CDR3 is made up of 17 amino acids. The CDR3 nucleotides are TGTGCCAGCAGCTTATCCACGGGGGGGGTAGGATCCTACGAGCAGTACTTC. This codes for CASSLSTGGVGSYEQYF.

V usage is TRBV6-1 and J usage is TRBJ2-7; 8 positions match TRBD1. V was clipped by 6 bases and J by 2 bases; unmatched bases: 9. The V gene's germline CDR1 is MNHNS and CDR2 SASEGT. CDR3 length: 15 amino acids. The CDR3 sequence is CASSRGTGLTYEQYF. The CDR3 region has the DNA TGTGCCAGCAGCCGAGGGACAGGACTGACCTACGAGCAGTACTTC.

This chain uses TRBV7-8 with TRBJ1-1, with a tentative D call TRBD1 (6 bases). Trimming shortened V by 5 bases and J by 4 bases, and 20 bases separated the two germline ends. The CDR3 totals 16 residues. Per germline, CDR1 SGHVS and CDR2 FQNEAQ. CDR3 loop: CASSLRRGQGSTEAFF. The CDR3 DNA is TGTGCCAGCAGCCTTCGAAGGGGCCAGGGGAGCACTGAAGCTTTCTTT.

This clone has only a few counts. The chain recombines TRBV9 with TRBJ1-2; no clear D gene. Germline V gene data show CDR1 as SGDLS and CDR2 as YYNGEE. This CDR3 spans 14 amino acids. V lost 0 bases, J lost 6 bases, and 12 bases lay in between. CDR3 coding DNA: TGTGCCAGCAGCGTAGGAGGTGGTTTGGATGGCTACACCTTC. It yields the protein CASSVGGGLDGYTF.

V gene TRBV27 combines with J gene TRBJ2-5, with a tentative D call TRBD1 (6 bases). The CDR3 is 13 residues long. Trimming cost V 3 bases and J 1 base, with 6 bases left between them. CDR1 is MNHEY and CDR2 is SMNVEV in the germline V gene (reference sequence). In DNA, the CDR3 is TGTGCCAGCAGTTTCAGGGGCCAAGAGACCCAGTACTTC. Its protein product is CASSFRGQETQYF.

A single count supports this clone. The V and J genes are TRBV5-1 and TRBJ2-1, with D possibly TRBD2 on 6 matching bases. V lost 7 bases, J lost 2 bases, and 22 bases lay in between. From germline, CDR1 is SGHRS and CDR2 YFSETQ. This CDR3 has 17 amino acids. CDR3 nucleotides: TGCGCCAGCCGCCCCTTAGCGGACCTCTCTCCCTACAATGAGCAGTTCTTC. Translating gives CASRPLADLSPYNEQFF.

Only a few counts were recorded for this clone. This rearrangement joins TRBV19 to TRBJ1-1; D is unclear. CDR3 length: 13 amino acids. Trimming shortened V by 5 bases and J by 1 base, and 8 bases separated the two germline ends. Looked up from germline, CDR1 is LNHDA and CDR2 is SQIVND (reference sequence). The CDR3 region has the DNA TGTGCCAGTAGTGTTACAGCGAACACTGAAGCTTTCTTT. Residues: CASSVTANTEAFF. Full variable domain (remainder filled in from reference TRBV19 and TRBJ1-1): DGGITQSPKYLFRKEGQNVTLSCEQNLNHDAMYWYRQDPGQGLRLIYYSQIVNDFQKGDIAEGYSVSREKKESFPLTVTSAQKNPTAFYLCASSVTANTEAFFGQGTRLTVV.

The chain has TRBV28 and TRBJ2-5; TRBD1 agrees at 11 bases. The germline V gene encodes CDR1 MDHEN and CDR2 SYDVKM. Unmatched junction bases numbered 7, after V lost 3 bases and J lost 4 bases. There are 16 residues in the CDR3. CDR3 amino acids: CASSFNRDRGGETQYF. CDR3 nucleotides: TGTGCCAGCAGTTTCAACCGGGACAGGGGGGGAGAGACCCAGTACTTC.

The chain employs TRBV7-9 and TRBJ2-7, with 9 bases that match TRBD1. V shed 2 bases and J 6 bases; nucleotides not matched to a gene: 5. Germline V lookup: CDR1 SEHNR, CDR2 FQNEAQ (reference sequence). The CDR3 length is 14 residues. The CDR3 here is CASSLLGQGTEQYF. The DNA of the CDR3 is TGTGCCAGCAGCTTACTGGGACAGGGAACCGAGCAGTACTTC.

The chain has TRBV4-3 and TRBJ1-1; D remains ambiguous. The CDR3 spans 15 residues. CDR1 is LGHNA, CDR2 YSLEER, per germline. Trimming took off 0 bases at V and 1 base at J, with 9 bases between the two ends. The CDR3 loop reads CASSQDERWNTEAFF. In DNA form, the CDR3 reads TGCGCCAGCAGCCAAGATGAGCGATGGAACACTGAAGCTTTCTTT.

This clone was counted a few times. The chain carries TRBV20-1 and TRBJ2-7; D is ambiguous. V was clipped by 5 bases and J by 5 bases, with 10 bases between them. This CDR3 region has 11 residues. The germline V gene has CDR1 DFQATT and CDR2 SNEGSKA (reference sequence). For the CDR3, the DNA is TGCAGTGCTTCCAATGAGGACGAGCAGTACTTC. It specifies CSASNEDEQYF.

J is TRBJ1-1 and V is TRBV15; D perhaps matches TRBD1 (6 bases). The V end was cut by 2 bases, the J end by 6 bases, with 13 bases between. This CDR3 contains 14 residues. Per germline, CDR1 LNHNV and CDR2 YYDKDF (reference sequence). CDR3 bases: TGTGCCACCAGCAGAAAAACAGGGACCTCTGAAGCTTTCTTT. Its protein product is CATSRKTGTSEAFF.

The chain couples TRBV7-2 to TRBJ1-2; 9 bases match TRBD1. The CDR3 has 13 residues. Germline assignment: CDR1 SGHTA and CDR2 FQGNSA. J lost 7 bases, V lost 3 bases, and 3 bases had no gene match. The CDR3: CASSLDRGSGYTF. CDR3 sequence (DNA): TGTGCCAGCAGCTTGGACAGGGGTTCTGGCTACACCTTC.

The J gene is TRBJ2-5, the V gene TRBV29-1; 10 nucleotides line up with TRBD1. With 6 bases clipped from V and 5 bases from J, the junction kept 9 bases outside the gene matches. The germline V gene encodes CDR1 SQVTM and CDR2 ANQGSEA. The CDR3 has 14 residues. CDR3 protein: CSVPRQGASETQYF. The CDR3 DNA reads as TGCAGCGTGCCCCGACAGGGGGCTTCGGAGACCCAGTACTTC.

The chain couples TRBV30 to TRBJ1-2; 7 bases are a match to TRBD1. This CDR3 has 15 residues. Germline V gives CDR1 GTSNPN, CDR2 SVGIG (reference sequence). The J segment lost 0 bases and the V segment lost 5 bases, leaving 9 bases of the junction unmatched. The CDR3, as DNA: TGTGCCTGGTGGGCCTGGGACAGTTCTAACTATGGCTACACCTTC. It encodes CAWWAWDSSNYGYTF. Drawing the rest from reference TRBV30 and TRBJ1-2, the complete variable domain is SQTIHQWPATLVQPVGSPLSLECTVEGTSNPNLYWYRQAAGRGLQLLFYSVGIGQISSEVPQNLSASRPQDRQFILSSKKLLLSDSGFYLCAWWAWDSSNYGYTFGSGTRLTVV.

The rearrangement joins TRBV18 to TRBJ2-3, with 8 bases matching TRBD2. This CDR3 region has 18 residues. From germline, CDR1 is KGHSH and CDR2 LQKENI. The V and J ends lost 3 bases and 3 bases, in that order; junction bases with no gene match: 14. CDR3 sequence: CASSPTSSGTRATDTQYF. The CDR3 DNA reads TGTGCCAGCTCACCCACGAGTTCCGGGACTAGGGCTACAGATACGCAGTATTTT.

This sequence joins TRBV27 and TRBJ1-5; 8 bases are shared with TRBD1. Trimming took 5 bases from V and 2 from J; bases not matched to a gene: 8. The CDR3 extends over 16 amino acids. CDR1 is MNHEY, CDR2 SMNVEV, per germline (reference sequence). The DNA for the CDR3 is TGTGCCAGCAGTCTGCACGGACAGGGAGGCAATCAGCCCCAGCATTTT. Translation gives CASSLHGQGGNQPQHF.

This chain joins TRBV27 and TRBJ2-5; possibly TRBD2 for D (5 bases). The length of the CDR3 is 15 residues. Germline V gene lookup returns CDR1 MNHEY and CDR2 SMNVEV (reference sequence). The ends were cut back, 0 bases at V and 4 bases at J, with 12 bases in the middle. CDR3 coding DNA: TGTGCCAGCAGTTTATCAGGGCTAGCCGCAGAGACCCAGTACTTC. Residues: CASSLSGLAAETQYF.